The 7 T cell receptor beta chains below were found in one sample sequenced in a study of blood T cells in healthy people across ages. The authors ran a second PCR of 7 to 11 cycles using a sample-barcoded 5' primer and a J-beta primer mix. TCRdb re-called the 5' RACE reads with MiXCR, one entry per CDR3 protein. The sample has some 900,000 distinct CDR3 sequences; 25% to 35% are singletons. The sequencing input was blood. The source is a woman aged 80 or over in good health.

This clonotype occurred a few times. The CDR3 nucleotides are TGTGCCAGCAGCTTAGTGCCCTCCGGGACAATGGGGGGCTACACCTTC. Protein: CASSLVPSGTMGGYTF. The rearrangement joins TRBV7-2 to TRBJ1-2; weak D call: TRBD1 (6 bases). Trimming cost V 1 base and J 8 bases, with 20 bases left between them. Per the germline V gene, CDR1 is SGHTA and CDR2 is FQGNSA. The CDR3 totals 16 residues.

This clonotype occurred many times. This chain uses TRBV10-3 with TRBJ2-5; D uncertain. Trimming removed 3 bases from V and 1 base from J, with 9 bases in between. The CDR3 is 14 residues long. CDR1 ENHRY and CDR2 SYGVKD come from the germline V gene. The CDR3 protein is CAISELASQETQYF. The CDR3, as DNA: TGTGCCATCAGTGAACTGGCTAGCCAAGAGACCCAGTACTTC.

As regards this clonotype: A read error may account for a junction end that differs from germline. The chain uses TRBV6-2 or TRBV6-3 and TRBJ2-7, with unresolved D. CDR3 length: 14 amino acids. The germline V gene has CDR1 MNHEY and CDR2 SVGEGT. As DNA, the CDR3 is TGTGCCGGCAGTTACAATGGCCAGACCTACGAGCAGTACTTC. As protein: CAGSYNGQTYEQYF.

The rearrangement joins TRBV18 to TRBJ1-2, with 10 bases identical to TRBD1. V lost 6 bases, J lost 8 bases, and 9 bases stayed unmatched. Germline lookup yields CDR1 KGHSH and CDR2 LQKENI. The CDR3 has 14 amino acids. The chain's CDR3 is CASSDDRGQYGYTF. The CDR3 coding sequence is TGTGCCAGCTCCGATGACAGGGGGCAATACGGCTACACCTTC.

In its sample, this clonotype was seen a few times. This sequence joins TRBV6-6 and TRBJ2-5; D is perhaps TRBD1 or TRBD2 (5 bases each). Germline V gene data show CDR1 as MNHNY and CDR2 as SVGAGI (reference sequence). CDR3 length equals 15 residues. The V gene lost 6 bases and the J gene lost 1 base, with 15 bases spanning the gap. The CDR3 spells CASRPLGRGQETQYF. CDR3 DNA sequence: TGTGCCAGCAGACCACTGGGACGAGGCCAAGAGACCCAGTACTTC.

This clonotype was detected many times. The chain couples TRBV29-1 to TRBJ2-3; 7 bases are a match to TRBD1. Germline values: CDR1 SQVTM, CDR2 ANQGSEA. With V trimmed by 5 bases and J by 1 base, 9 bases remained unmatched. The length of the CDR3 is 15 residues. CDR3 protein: CSVFSKTGGTDTQYF. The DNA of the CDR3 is TGCAGCGTTTTTTCCAAAACAGGGGGCACAGATACGCAGTATTTT.

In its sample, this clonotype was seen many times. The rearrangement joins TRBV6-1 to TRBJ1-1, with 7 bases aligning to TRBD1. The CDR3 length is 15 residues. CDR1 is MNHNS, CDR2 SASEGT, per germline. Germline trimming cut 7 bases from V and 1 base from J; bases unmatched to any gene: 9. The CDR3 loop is CASTIPGGRNTEAFF. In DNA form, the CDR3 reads TGTGCCAGCACCATACCAGGGGGTCGGAACACTGAAGCTTTCTTT.